The 30 T cell receptor beta chains listed next were all sequenced from one sample in a study of OX40 agonist ivuxolimab in advanced cancers. The data were produced by immunoSEQ multiplex PCR, yet TCRdb's version contains in-frame clones alone and is incomplete. The repertoire holds over 60,000 clones, with roughly 83% as singletons. The source was CD4+ or CD8+ T cells sorted from blood, collected in a trial of the OX40 agonist ivuxolimab. These receptors were taken from an adult with an advanced solid tumor such as melanoma, head and neck, liver or kidney cancer.

The chain recombines TRBV12-5 with TRBJ1-5; 8 bases are a match to TRBD1. Looked up from germline, CDR1 is LGHNT and CDR2 is FRNRAP. The J segment lost 3 bases and the V segment lost 6 bases, leaving 4 bases of the junction unmatched. The CDR3 has 14 amino acids. CDR3 sequence: CASGGTGVNQPQHF. The CDR3 DNA reads TGTGCTAGTGGGGGGACAGGCGTCAATCAGCCCCAGCATTTT.

V gene TRBV7-3 combines with J gene TRBJ1-2, with D perhaps matching TRBD1 (6 bases). This CDR3 is 15 amino acids long. Trimming took 7 bases from V and 4 from J, leaving 19 bases between them. Germline assignment: CDR1 SGHTA and CDR2 FQGTGA. Here the CDR3 reads CASNFIWGAGYGYTF. The CDR3, as DNA: TGTGCCAGCAATTTTATTTGGGGGGCTGGCTATGGCTACACCTTC.

This clone was picked up a small number of times. V is TRBV29-1 and J is TRBJ2-5, with 8 bases lining up with TRBD1. V was pared by 0 bases and J by 4 bases, with 7 bases of the junction left unmatched. Germline V CDR1 and CDR2: SQVTM, ANQGSEA. The CDR3 has 15 residues. CDR3 nucleotides: TGCAGCGTTGAAGACCCAGGGGGCGCCCGAGAGACCCAGTACTTC. Encoded protein: CSVEDPGGARETQYF.

Concerning this clone: The same CDR3 can be traced to other DNA sequences in this sample. The genes are TRBV28 and TRBJ2-7; D unclear. This CDR3 is 11 amino acids long. With 4 bases removed from V and 3 bases from J, the gap between germline ends came to 4 bases. CDR1 and CDR2 from the germline V gene are MDHEN and SYDVKM. For the CDR3, the DNA is TGTGCCAGCAGTTACAGCTACGAGCAGTACTTC. Its translation: CASSYSYEQYF.

This clone was seen a handful of times. The V gene is TRBV5-1, the J gene TRBJ2-1; D ambiguous. CDR1 and CDR2 (germline): SGHRS, YFSETQ. The CDR3 contains 12 residues. V was clipped by 5 bases and J by 8 bases, with 11 bases between them. In DNA, the CDR3 is TGCGCCAGCAGGTTTGAACCGCATGAGCAGTTCTTC. Translation: CASRFEPHEQFF.

V and J are TRBV4-1 and TRBJ2-6; TRBD1 might be the D (5 bases). Trimming stripped 0 bases from V and 0 bases from J, with 12 bases between. The CDR3 covers 18 residues. Per germline, CDR1 MGHRA and CDR2 YSYEKL. CDR3 residues: CASSQEGHLNSGANVLTF. CDR3 coding DNA: TGCGCCAGCAGCCAAGAAGGACACTTAAACTCTGGGGCCAACGTCCTGACTTTC.

This clone was picked up one time. In DNA form, the CDR3 reads TGTGCCAGCAGTTTACGGCGGCCCCAGCATTTT. It codes for CASSLRRPQHF. The rearrangement links TRBV27 to TRBJ1-5; no clear D. Trimming stripped 2 bases from V and 9 bases from J, with 5 bases between. The CDR3 length is 11 residues. CDR1 is MNHEY, CDR2 SMNVEV, per germline (reference sequence).

The chain is built from TRBV7-9 and TRBJ2-3, with D possibly being TRBD1 or TRBD2 (5 bases each). Trimming removed 3 bases from V and 4 bases from J, with 11 bases in between. The CDR3 is made up of 14 amino acids. CDR1 is SEHNR and CDR2 is FQNEAQ in the germline V gene (reference sequence). CDR3 region: CASSFTGRADTQYF. DNA for the CDR3: TGTGCCAGCAGCTTCACGGGACGAGCAGATACGCAGTATTTT.

This chain links TRBV30 with TRBJ2-7, with 9 positions matching TRBD1. CDR1 and CDR2 from the germline V gene are GTSNPN and SVGIG (reference sequence). The length of the CDR3 is 13 residues. V dropped 3 bases and J dropped 5; count of bases not matched to a gene: 5. CDR3 in amino acids: CAWRRDRVDEQYF. The CDR3 DNA follows: TGTGCCTGGAGGCGGGACAGGGTTGACGAGCAGTACTTC.

The V call is TRBV28, the J call TRBJ1-2, with 7 bases matching TRBD1. The ends lost 5 bases at V and 3 bases at J; junction bases unmatched: 3. CDR1 and CDR2 from the germline V gene are MDHEN and SYDVKM. The CDR3 has 13 amino acids. In nucleotides, the CDR3 is TGTGCCAGCAGTCTCGGGACAGACTATGGCTACACCTTC. It is translated as CASSLGTDYGYTF.

This chain links TRBV4-3 with TRBJ2-7; perhaps TRBD2 as D (6 bases). Germline-derived CDR1 and CDR2 are LGHNA and YSLEER. V was clipped by 4 bases and J by 6 bases, with 19 bases between them. The length of the CDR3 is 15 residues. The CDR3 region has the DNA TGCGCCAGCAGCCGGGATCGGGACTCCACCGCCGAGCAGTACTTC. Translating gives CASSRDRDSTAEQYF.

The chain is built from TRBV14 and TRBJ1-2; weak D call: TRBD1 (5 bases). Trimming shortened V by 0 bases and J by 5 bases, and 13 bases separated the two germline ends. This CDR3 has 15 residues. Per the germline V gene, CDR1 is SGHDN and CDR2 is FVKESK. CDR3 sequence: CASSQDLNTGYGYTF. CDR3 nucleotides: TGTGCCAGCAGCCAAGATCTCAACACAGGATATGGCTACACCTTC.

This clone has only a few counts. This sequence joins TRBV11-2 and TRBJ2-2; TRBD2 aligns across 9 bases. Germline V CDR1 and CDR2: SGHAT, FQNNGV. Germline trimming cut 0 bases from V and 11 bases from J; bases unmatched to any gene: 4. The CDR3 is 14 residues long. CDR3: CASSLEASGAELFF. CDR3 nucleotide sequence: TGTGCCAGCAGCTTAGAAGCTAGCGGGGCCGAGCTGTTTTTT. The variable domain in full, completed from reference TRBV11-2 and TRBJ2-2, reads EAGVAQSPRYKIIEKRQSVAFWCNPISGHATLYWYQQILGQGPKLLIQFQNNGVVDDSQLPKDRFSAERLKGVDSTLKIQPAKLEDSAVYLCASSLEASGAELFFGEGSRLTVL.

The V call is TRBV2, the J call TRBJ2-3; D unclear. Looked up from germline, CDR1 is SNHLY and CDR2 is FYNNEI. Trimming took 0 bases from V and 0 from J, leaving 7 bases between them. The CDR3 extends over 15 amino acids. CDR3 in DNA: TGTGCCAGCAGTGAAGCGAGTACAAGCACAGATACGCAGTATTTT. Translated, it gives CASSEASTSTDTQYF.

CDR3 DNA sequence: TGCGCCAGCAGCTTGTACTACGACAATGAGCAGTTCTTC. Its protein product is CASSLYYDNEQFF. This rearrangement joins TRBV5-1 to TRBJ2-1; D gene ambiguous. This CDR3 is 13 amino acids long. The germline CDR1 and CDR2 sequences are SGHRS and YFSETQ. Trimming left V 1 base short and J 5 bases short, with 7 bases between.

The J gene is TRBJ2-3, the V gene TRBV6-1; 12 bases match TRBD2. The V gene's germline CDR1 is MNHNS and CDR2 SASEGT. V lost 6 bases and J lost 5; bases outside the gene matches: 6. This CDR3 region has 15 residues. The CDR3 spells CASSPTSGGKDTQYF. As DNA, the CDR3 is TGTGCCAGCAGCCCTACTAGCGGGGGGAAAGATACGCAGTATTTT.

The chain combines TRBV28 with TRBJ2-5; the match to TRBD2 covers 12 bases. The CDR3 runs 16 residues. Germline V gives CDR1 MDHEN, CDR2 SYDVKM. The trim removed 2 bases at V and 1 base at J, leaving 2 bases unmatched. CDR3 region: CASSLETSGSQETQYF. CDR3 nucleotide sequence: TGTGCCAGCAGTTTAGAGACTAGCGGGAGCCAAGAGACCCAGTACTTC.

CDR3 DNA: TGTGCCAGCAGTCGAGGCCCTTCCTATGGCTACACCTTC. It yields the protein CASSRGPSYGYTF. This chain uses TRBV6-5 with TRBJ1-2; D ambiguous. V lost 5 bases to trimming and J lost 4 bases, with 11 bases between them. CDR1 is MNHEY, CDR2 SVGAGI, per germline. The CDR3 extends over 13 amino acids.

The chain uses TRBV5-1 and TRBJ2-1, with D tentatively TRBD1 or TRBD2 (5 bases each). Between the trimmed V and J ends, which lost 5 bases and 7 bases, there was a span of 19 bases. This CDR3 is built from 15 residues. Germline-derived CDR1 and CDR2 are SGHRS and YFSETQ. In DNA form, the CDR3 reads TGCGCCAGCAGTAACCGGGGCAGCCTTCGGAATGAGCAGTTCTTC. Protein sequence: CASSNRGSLRNEQFF.

The V call is TRBV18, the J call TRBJ2-7, with TRBD1 identical over 8 bases. This CDR3 comprises 13 residues. Per the germline V gene, CDR1 is KGHSH and CDR2 is LQKENI. V trimming: 5 bases; J trimming: 6 bases; junction bases outside the gene matches: 6. CDR3 DNA sequence: TGTGCCAGCTCAGGGCAGGGGGCTAGCGAGCAGTACTTC. This codes for CASSGQGASEQYF.

The genes are TRBV6-6 and TRBJ2-2; 8 bases agree with TRBD1. Looked up from germline, CDR1 is MNHNY and CDR2 is SVGAGI (reference sequence). CDR3 length: 15 amino acids. Germline trimming cut 4 bases from V and 8 bases from J; bases unmatched to any gene: 9. Here the CDR3 DNA reads TGTGCCAGCAGTTCCTGGACAGGGTTGGGTGGGGAGCTGTTTTTT. It yields the protein CASSSWTGLGGELFF.

This chain joins TRBV5-1 and TRBJ2-7; no reliable D call. Deletions cut 0 bases from V and 0 bases from J, with 13 bases between. The CDR3 covers 16 residues. Germline V CDR1 and CDR2: SGHRS, YFSETQ. The DNA for the CDR3 is TGCGCCAGCAGCTTGGCCGCAACCGCCGTCTCCTACGAGCAGTACTTC. Translated: CASSLAATAVSYEQYF.

This chain joins TRBV2 and TRBJ1-6, with TRBD1 matching 8 bases. The CDR3 has 14 residues. V lost 5 bases and J lost 10; bases outside the gene matches: 7. Germline assignment: CDR1 SNHLY and CDR2 FYNNEI. CDR3 DNA sequence: TGTGCCAGCAGTATAGGACAGGGACACTCACCCCTCCACTTT. Protein: CASSIGQGHSPLHF.

This clone was observed a few times. The rearrangement joins TRBV19 to TRBJ1-3; D uncertain. From germline, CDR1 is LNHDA and CDR2 SQIVND (reference sequence). This CDR3 comprises 15 residues. Trimming left V 2 bases short and J 7 bases short, with 15 bases between. CDR3 DNA sequence: TGTGCCAGTAGTATATACTCGCTGCGAGGGAACACCATATATTTT. It encodes CASSIYSLRGNTIYF. Looking up the rest from reference TRBV19 and TRBJ1-3 gives the full variable domain: DGGITQSPKYLFRKEGQNVTLSCEQNLNHDAMYWYRQDPGQGLRLIYYSQIVNDFQKGDIAEGYSVSREKKESFPLTVTSAQKNPTAFYLCASSIYSLRGNTIYFGEGSWLTVV.

J is TRBJ2-5 and V is TRBV21-1. TRBV21-1 is a documented pseudogene. CDR3 length: 15 amino acids. This chain's CDR3 is CASSKEGDSRETQYF. CDR3 DNA: TGTGCCAGCAGCAAAGAGGGGGACTCGCGGGAGACCCAGTACTTC.

This clone was detected a few times. The chain couples TRBV7-3 to TRBJ2-5; 8 bases are a match to TRBD1. Germline values: CDR1 SGHTA, CDR2 FQGTGA. This CDR3 has 18 residues. J was trimmed by 4 bases and V by 1 base; bases with no gene match: 14. This CDR3 reads CASSLRPQGAGRGETQYF. In DNA, the CDR3 is TGTGCCAGCAGCTTAAGGCCCCAGGGGGCTGGTAGAGGAGAGACCCAGTACTTC. Supplemented by reference TRBV7-3 and TRBJ2-5, the full variable domain reads GAGVSQTPSNKVTEKGKYVELRCDPISGHTALYWYRQSLGQGPEFLIYFQGTGAADDSGLPNDRFFAVRPEGSVSTLKIQRTERGDSAVYLCASSLRPQGAGRGETQYFGPGTRLLVL.

The DNA of the CDR3 is TGCAGCGTTGTAGGGGGTCGCGGGTCGACTGAAGCTTTCTTT. It specifies CSVVGGRGSTEAFF. This rearrangement joins TRBV29-1 to TRBJ1-1, with TRBD1 as a possible D gene (6 bases). Germline V gene sequence: CDR1 SQVTM, CDR2 ANQGSEA. V shed 4 bases and J shed 5 bases, with 17 bases lying between them. The CDR3 runs 14 residues.

This clone was detected a few times. V usage is TRBV7-9 and J usage is TRBJ2-1; TRBD2 agrees at 7 bases. Germline V lookup: CDR1 SEHNR, CDR2 FQNEAQ (reference sequence). V lost 0 bases to trimming and J lost 3 bases; unmatched junction nucleotides: 2. There are 15 residues in the CDR3. The CDR3 sequence: CASSLASGFYNEQFF. The DNA of the CDR3 is TGTGCCAGCAGCTTAGCTAGCGGGTTCTACAATGAGCAGTTCTTC. The whole variable domain, filled in from reference TRBV7-9 and TRBJ2-1, reads DTGVSQNPRHKITKRGQNVTFRCDPISEHNRLYWYRQTLGQGPEFLTYFQNEAQLEKSRLLSDRFSAERPKGSFSTLEIQRTEQGDSAMYLCASSLASGFYNEQFFGPGTRLTVL.

This clone was counted between two and nine times. The J gene is TRBJ1-6, the V gene TRBV5-1; D not resolved. From germline, CDR1 is SGHRS and CDR2 YFSETQ. V dropped 4 bases and J dropped 8 bases, with 10 bases sitting between them. The CDR3 extends over 13 amino acids. The CDR3 DNA follows: TGCGCCAGCAGCGTGGAGGTGGATTCACCCCTCCACTTT. It translates to CASSVEVDSPLHF.

Regarding this clone: Compared with germline, one end of the junction differs, possibly owing to a read error. This rearrangement joins TRBV7-2 to TRBJ1-2; a possible D gene is TRBD1 (5 bases). Germline V gene lookup returns CDR1 SGHTA and CDR2 FQGNSA. This CDR3 has 13 residues. CDR3 sequence: CASSRPGLLPASF. CDR3 DNA sequence: TGTGCCAGCAGCCGCCCGGGACTCCTCCCTGCTAGCTTC.